Listed below are T cell receptor beta chains from one sample, sequenced in a study of blood T cell repertoires in COVID-19. TCRdb's copy holds only in-frame clones and misses some; the assay was immunoSEQ multiplex PCR. Of some 150,000 clones in the sample, 75% to 90% were seen once. What was sequenced was peripheral blood. The origin of the receptors is a man between 65 and 85 years old with acute or convalescent COVID-19. CDR3s include the opening cysteine and the closing phenylalanine or tryptophan. A D gene is named only where the DNA matches it firmly. Clone size is shown for a subset of rows, as once, few, many or a class of expanded clone.

-,12,-,TRBJ2-2,TRBV10-1,TGCGCCAGCAGTGATCGGGACTGGGAGCTGTTTTTT,CASSDRDWELFF
-,18,-,TRBJ2-1,TRBV5-4,TGTGCCAGCAGCACAGGCCTGGACAGCGGGGTGGGGTACAATGAGCAGTTCTTC,CASSTGLDSGVGYNEQFF
many,14,TRBD1,TRBJ1-2,TRBV11-2,TGTGCCAGCAGCGCCGCCCAGGGGGTCCGGGGCTACACCTTC,CASSAAQGVRGYTF
-,13,-,TRBJ1-2,TRBV12-3/TRBV12-4,TGTGCCAGCAGTTTATCGAGGGGAGGTGGCTACACCTTC,CASSLSRGGGYTF
once,17,TRBD1,TRBJ2-1,TRBV5-1,TGCGCCAGCAGCGAGTCGACAGGGGGCGCTGGTATCTATGAGCAGTTCTTC,CASSESTGGAGIYEQFF
-,16,TRBD1,TRBJ1-4,TRBV3-1/TRBV3-2,TGTGCCAGCAGCCGACATACCGGACAGGGGCTAGAAAAACTGTTTTTT,CASSRHTGQGLEKLFF
-,17,TRBD1,TRBJ2-7,TRBV18,TGTGCCAGCTCACCACGATGGGGCGGACAGGAGGCGAGTGAGCAGTACTTC,CASSPRWGGQEASEQYF
-,15,TRBD2,TRBJ2-3,TRBV5-4,TGTGCCAGCAGCTTGCCTAGCGGGATACACGATACGCAGTATTTT,CASSLPSGIHDTQYF
-,15,-,TRBJ2-2,TRBV5-5,TGTGCCAGCAGCTTGAGGGAGTCGGGCACCGGGGAGCTGTTTTTT,CASSLRESGTGELFF
-,15,-,TRBJ2-7,TRBV23-1,TGCGCCCACCACCTATGGGGCCCCCTCTCCTACGAGCAGTACTTC,CAHHLWGPLSYEQYF
-,14,-,TRBJ2-3,TRBV5-1,TGCGCCAGCAGCCGAAATCTAGCCGGAGATACGCAGTATTTT,CASSRNLAGDTQYF
-,17,-,TRBJ2-7,TRBV27,TGTGCCAGCAGTTTATACCCCCCGGGGGGCTGGGCACGCGAGCAGTACTTC,CASSLYPPGGWAREQYF
-,16,-,TRBJ2-4,TRBV28,-,CASSSSGTLNKNIQYF
-,15,TRBD2,TRBJ2-3,TRBV10-3,TGTGCCATCAGTGGAAGCGGGGGGGCCCAAGATACGCAGTATTTT,CAISGSGGAQDTQYF
few,11,-,TRBJ1-6,TRBV28,TGTGCCAGCGCGAGTAATTCACCCCTCCACTTT,CASASNSPLHF
-,15,-,TRBJ2-1,TRBV7-9,TGTGCCAGCAGCCCCGGGAGTAGGTCCTACAATGAGCAGTTCTTC,CASSPGSRSYNEQFF
once,15,-,TRBJ2-5,TRBV7-8,TGTGCCAGCAGCCAACGAGGGCCGATTGAAGTGACCCAGTACTTC,CASSQRGPIEVTQYF
-,15,TRBD1,TRBJ2-2,TRBV10-2,TGCGCCAGCACCTCAACAGGGGCGAACACCGGGGAGCTGTTTTTT,CASTSTGANTGELFF
-,16,-,TRBJ1-5,TRBV4-2,TGTGCCAGCAGCCAGGTACAGGGTGGGTTGGATCAGCCCCAGCATTTT,CASSQVQGGLDQPQHF
-,13,TRBD1,TRBJ1-2,TRBV7-2,TGTGCCTCGAGGACAGGGTGGTCATATGGCTACACCTTC,CASRTGWSYGYTF
-,13,-,TRBJ2-7,TRBV5-4,TGTGCCAGCAGCTTAGAGGGGGGGGGCGAGCAGTACTTC,CASSLEGGGEQYF
-,13,-,TRBJ1-5,TRBV27,TGTGCCAGCAGTTACCAGTACAATCAGCCCCAGCATTTT,CASSYQYNQPQHF
-,14,-,TRBJ1-5,TRBV19,TGTGCCAGTAGTGGGGGGGTGAGCAATCAGCCCCAGCATTTT,CASSGGVSNQPQHF
-,14,-,TRBJ2-3,TRBV5-6,TGTGCCACCCGACAGAGAGTTAGCACAGATACGCAGTATTTT,CATRQRVSTDTQYF
-,22,TRBD2,TRBJ2-3,TRBV5-1,TGCGCCAGCAGTAGTCCCGGGACACAAACCCCTAGCGGGATTCGGTCGTGGGATACGCAGTATTTT,CASSSPGTQTPSGIRSWDTQYF
-,17,TRBD2,TRBJ2-7,TRBV4-2,TGTGCCAGCAGCCAACTCGAGCGGCTAGCGGAAGCCTACGAGCAGTACTTC,CASSQLERLAEAYEQYF
-,12,-,TRBJ1-1,TRBV3-1/TRBV3-2,TGTGCCAGCAGCGCGGGCGAGTATGAAGCTTTCTTT,CASSAGEYEAFF
-,16,TRBD1,TRBJ2-1,TRBV6-5,TGTGCCAGCAGTTACTCGAACAGGGGGCCCTACAATGAGCAGTTCTTC,CASSYSNRGPYNEQFF
few,15,TRBD1,TRBJ1-6,TRBV3-1/TRBV3-2,TGTGCCAGCAGCCAAGACCCAGGGGGCAATTCACCCCTCCACTTT,CASSQDPGGNSPLHF
-,17,-,TRBJ2-3,TRBV21-1,TGTGCCTTTACAGGGGCGCCCTCCCCCCACACGGAGTATACGCAGTATTTT,CAFTGAPSPHTEYTQYF
-,13,TRBD1,TRBJ1-2,TRBV28,TGTGCCAGCAGTTCGACAGGGGCGCATGGCTACACCTTC,CASSSTGAHGYTF
-,17,TRBD2,TRBJ2-1,TRBV6-6,TGTGCCAGCAGTCAGGGTCGAGCGGGAATCTCCTACAATGAGCAGTTCTTC,CASSQGRAGISYNEQFF
once,15,-,TRBJ2-1,TRBV28,TGTGCCAGCGTGAGCCGGGGTGAGTCCTACAATGAGCAGTTCTTC,CASVSRGESYNEQFF
-,14,TRBD1,TRBJ1-4,TRBV6-5,TGTGCCAGCAGTCATGCCGGGACAGCTGAAAAACTGTTTTTT,CASSHAGTAEKLFF
-,12,TRBD1,TRBJ1-5,TRBV19,TGTGCCAGTAGAGACAGGGATCAGCCCCAGCATTTT,CASRDRDQPQHF
-,19,TRBD2,TRBJ2-3,TRBV24-1,TGTGCCACCAGCCTGACTAGCGGGGGGGGAAAGTTGGTGGAGGATACGCAGTATTTT,CATSLTSGGGKLVEDTQYF
-,15,-,TRBJ1-5,TRBV28,TGTGCCAGCAGTTCGACTGCAGGGGTTAATCAGCCCCAGCATTTT,CASSSTAGVNQPQHF
-,15,-,TRBJ2-7,TRBV28,TGTGCCAGCAGTTCCCCCTCACAGCCCTCTTACGAGCAGTACTTC,CASSSPSQPSYEQYF
-,14,TRBD1,TRBJ2-1,TRBV6-5,TGTGCCAGCAGTAACCGGGACAGGGGCAATGAGCAGTTCTTC,CASSNRDRGNEQFF
-,14,-,TRBJ2-3,TRBV11-2,TGTGCCAGCAGCAAAGGACAGATCACAGATACGCAGTATTTT,CASSKGQITDTQYF
-,14,-,TRBJ1-2,TRBV5-1,TGCGCCAGCAGCCCGGACACAGCTAACTATGGCTACACCTTC,CASSPDTANYGYTF
few,13,TRBD1,TRBJ2-7,TRBV18,TGTGCCAGCTCAAGACAGGGACCCGACGAGCAGTACTTC,CASSRQGPDEQYF
-,16,TRBD1,TRBJ2-7,TRBV28,TGTGCCAGCAGCCCCCCAGGGGCAGGGGGCATCGACGAGCAGTACTTC,CASSPPGAGGIDEQYF
-,13,-,TRBJ2-7,TRBV27,TGTGCCAGCAAGTCCAGGGGCCTCTACGAGCAGTACTTC,CASKSRGLYEQYF
-,14,-,TRBJ1-1,TRBV28,TGTGCCAGCAGTTTACCCCCCGGGATGGGTGAAGCTTTCTTT,CASSLPPGMGEAFF
-,12,-,TRBJ1-2,TRBV7-9,TGTGCCAGTTCGCGGGAGACCAAGGGCTACACCTTC,CASSRETKGYTF
-,14,TRBD1,TRBJ1-1,TRBV5-1,TGCGCCAGCGGAAAGACAGGGCTCGACACTGAAGCTTTCTTT,CASGKTGLDTEAFF
-,13,-,TRBJ2-1,TRBV7-8,TGTGCCAGCAGCTTATCCGCACCCAGTGAGCAGTTCTTC,CASSLSAPSEQFF
-,17,TRBD2,TRBJ2-5,TRBV29-1,TGCAGCGTGCGGAGCGGGAGACTGTCTTCGTACCAAGAGACCCAGTACTTC,CSVRSGRLSSYQETQYF
-,15,TRBD2,TRBJ2-2,TRBV29-1,TGCAGCGTTTCCGGGACTAGCGAGAAGTCCGGGGAGCTGTTTTTT,CSVSGTSEKSGELFF
once,15,TRBD1,TRBJ2-5,TRBV29-1,TGCAGCGTTGTAGGTTTGGGACAGGGCGGGGAGACCCAGTACTTC,CSVVGLGQGGETQYF